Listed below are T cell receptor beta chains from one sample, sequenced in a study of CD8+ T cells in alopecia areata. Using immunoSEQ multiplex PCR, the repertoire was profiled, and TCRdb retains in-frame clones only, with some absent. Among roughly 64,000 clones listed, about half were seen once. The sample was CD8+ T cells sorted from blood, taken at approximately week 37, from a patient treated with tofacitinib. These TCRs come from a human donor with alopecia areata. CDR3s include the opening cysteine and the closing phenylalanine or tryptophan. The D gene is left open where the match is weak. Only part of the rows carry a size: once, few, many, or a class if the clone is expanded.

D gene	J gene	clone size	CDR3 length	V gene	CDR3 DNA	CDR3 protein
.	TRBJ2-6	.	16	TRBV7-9	TGCGCCAGCAGCCAAGGGGCAGGTTCTGGGGCCAACGTCCTGACTTTC	CASSQGAGSGANVLTF
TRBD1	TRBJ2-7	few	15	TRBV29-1	TGCAGCGTTGAAACCCCGACAGGGGGCTACTACGAGCAGTACTTC	CSVETPTGGYYEQYF
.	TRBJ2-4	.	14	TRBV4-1	TGCGCCAGCAGCCCCGGGACCCCCCAAAACATTCAGTACTTC	CASSPGTPQNIQYF
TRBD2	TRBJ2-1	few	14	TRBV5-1	TGCGCCAGCAGCTCATGGCGGGGGGACAATGAGCAGTTCTTC	CASSSWRGDNEQFF
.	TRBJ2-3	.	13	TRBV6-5	TGTGCCAGCAGTTACTCGAACACAGATACGCAGTATTTT	CASSYSNTDTQYF
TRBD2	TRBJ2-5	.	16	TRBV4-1	TGCGCCAGCAGCCATACACTAGCGGGAGCAGTGGAGACCCAGTACTTC	CASSHTLAGAVETQYF
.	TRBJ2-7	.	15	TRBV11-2	TGTGCCAGCAGCTTGGCTGCGGGACGCGCATACGAGCAGTACTTC	CASSLAAGRAYEQYF
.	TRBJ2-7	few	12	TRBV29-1	TGCAGCGTTGAAGACCCCGGGGTCGAGCAGTACTTC	CSVEDPGVEQYF
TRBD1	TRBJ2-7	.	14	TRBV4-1	TGCGCCAGCAGCCCAGGACAGGGTCTCTACGAGCAGTACTTC	CASSPGQGLYEQYF
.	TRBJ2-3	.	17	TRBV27	TGTGCCAGCAGTTCCCATAAAAGACAGGTTCGGGGAGATACGCAGTATTTT	CASSSHKRQVRGDTQYF
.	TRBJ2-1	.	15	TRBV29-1	TGCAGCGTTGAGGACGACAACAGGGCGGTACGTGAGCAGTTCTTC	CSVEDDNRAVREQFF
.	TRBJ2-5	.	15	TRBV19	TGTGCCAGTAGTATAGATCGGGGCCAGCAAGAGACCCAGTACTTC	CASSIDRGQQETQYF
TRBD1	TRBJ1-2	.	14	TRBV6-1	TGTGCCAGCGGAGCGACAGGGAAGGACTATGGCTACACCTTC	CASGATGKDYGYTF
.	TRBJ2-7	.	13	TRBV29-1	TGCAGCGTTGTCGGGACACGGGTCCTTGAGCAGTACTTC	CSVVGTRVLEQYF
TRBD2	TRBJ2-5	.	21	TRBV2	TGTGCCAGCAGTGAACTCCCATGGATCAATAGCGGGAGAGAGGGTCAAGAGACCCAGTACTTC	CASSELPWINSGREGQETQYF
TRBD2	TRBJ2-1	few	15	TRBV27	TGTGCCAGCAGTTTTCTAGCGGCTTTATACAATGAGCAGTTCTTC	CASSFLAALYNEQFF
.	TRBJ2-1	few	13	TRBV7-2	TGTGCCAGCAGCTCTAGCCTATACAATGAGCAGTTCTTC	CASSSSLYNEQFF
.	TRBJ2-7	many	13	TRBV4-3	TGCGCCAGCAGCCAAGTAAGGGACTACGAGCAGTACTTC	CASSQVRDYEQYF
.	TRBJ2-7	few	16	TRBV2	TGTGCCAGCAGTGAAGGATGGGGCGGGGCGACCTACGAGCAGTACTTC	CASSEGWGGATYEQYF
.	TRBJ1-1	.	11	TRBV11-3	TGTGCCAGCAGTTTAGGGTCAACGGCTTTCTTT	CASSLGSTAFF
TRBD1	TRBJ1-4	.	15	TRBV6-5	TGTGCCAGCAGTTACGACCCGGGGACAGGGAAAAAACTGTTTTTT	CASSYDPGTGKKLFF
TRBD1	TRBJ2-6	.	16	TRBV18	TGTGCCAGCCCTGGGGACAGGGAAGGCGGGGCCAACGTCCTGACTTTC	CASPGDREGGANVLTF
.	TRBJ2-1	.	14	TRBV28	TGTGCCAGCAGTTTTTTCAGCAGGGACAATGAGCAGTTCTTC	CASSFFSRDNEQFF
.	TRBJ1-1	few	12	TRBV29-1	TGCGGGGTAAGGGGCTCATACACTGAAGCTTTCTTT	CGVRGSYTEAFF
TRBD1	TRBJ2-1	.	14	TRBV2	TGTGCCAGCAGGCTCGGGACAGGGTACAATGAGCAGTTCTTC	CASRLGTGYNEQFF
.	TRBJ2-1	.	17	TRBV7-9	TGTGCCAGCAGCTTAGGCTTGGGGCGGGCTTCCTACAATGAGCAGTTCTTC	CASSLGLGRASYNEQFF
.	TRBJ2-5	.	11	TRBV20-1	TGCAGTGCTAGAGATTGGGGGACCCAGTACTTC	CSARDWGTQYF
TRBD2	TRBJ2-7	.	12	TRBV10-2	TGCGCCAGCAGGGCGGGAGGGTACGAGCAGTACTTC	CASRAGGYEQYF
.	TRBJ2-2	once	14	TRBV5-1	TGCGCCAGCAGCTTGGCCGGAAATACCGGGGAGCTGTTTTTT	CASSLAGNTGELFF
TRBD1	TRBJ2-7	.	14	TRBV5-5	TGTGCCAGCAGCTTACAGGGGCGGCCCTACGAGCAGTACTTC	CASSLQGRPYEQYF
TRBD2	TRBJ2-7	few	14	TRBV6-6	TGTGCCAGCCAGCTAGCGGGAGGTTCGGACGAGCAGTACTTC	CASQLAGGSDEQYF
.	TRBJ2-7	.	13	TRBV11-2	TGTGCCAGCAGCTCAGGACAGCTCGACGAGCAGTACTTC	CASSSGQLDEQYF
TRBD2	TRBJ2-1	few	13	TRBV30	TGTGCCTGGAATAGCGGGAGGAGTGTTGAGCAGTTCTTC	CAWNSGRSVEQFF
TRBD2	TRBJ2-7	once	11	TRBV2	TGTGCCGGGGGACTAGCCTACGAGCAGTACTTC	CAGGLAYEQYF
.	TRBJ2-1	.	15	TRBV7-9	TGTGCCAGCAGGCCCGCCGGGGGATGGTACAATGAGCAGTTCTTC	CASRPAGGWYNEQFF